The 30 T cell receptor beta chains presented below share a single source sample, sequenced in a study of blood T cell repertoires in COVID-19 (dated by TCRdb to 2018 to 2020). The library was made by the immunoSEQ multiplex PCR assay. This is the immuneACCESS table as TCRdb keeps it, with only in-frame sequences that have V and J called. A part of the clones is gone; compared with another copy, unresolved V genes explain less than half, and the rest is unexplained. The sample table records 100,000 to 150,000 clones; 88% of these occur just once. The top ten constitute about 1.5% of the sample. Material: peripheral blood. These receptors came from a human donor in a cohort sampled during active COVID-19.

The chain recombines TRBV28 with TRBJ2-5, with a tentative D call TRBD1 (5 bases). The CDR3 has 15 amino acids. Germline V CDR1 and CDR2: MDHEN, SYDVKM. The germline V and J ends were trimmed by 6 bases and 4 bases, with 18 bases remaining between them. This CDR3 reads CASSQVARVGETQYF. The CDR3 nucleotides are TGTGCCAGCAGCCAAGTCGCCAGGGTGGGAGAGACCCAGTACTTC. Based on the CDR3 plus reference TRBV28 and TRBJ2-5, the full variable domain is DVKVTQSSRYLVKRTGEKVFLECVQDMDHENMFWYRQDPGLGLRLIYFSYDVKMKEKGDIPEGYSVSREKKERFSLILESASTNQTSMYLCASSQVARVGETQYFGPGTRLLVL.

The CDR3 protein is CASSVGGPRRGKLFF. CDR3 bases: TGTGCCAGCAGCGTCGGAGGACCCCGTCGCGGAAAACTGTTTTTT. The gene calls are TRBV6-6 and TRBJ1-4; the D is unclear. Per germline, CDR1 MNHNY and CDR2 SVGAGI (reference sequence). V lost 6 bases and J lost 10, with 21 bases in between. This CDR3 spans 15 amino acids.

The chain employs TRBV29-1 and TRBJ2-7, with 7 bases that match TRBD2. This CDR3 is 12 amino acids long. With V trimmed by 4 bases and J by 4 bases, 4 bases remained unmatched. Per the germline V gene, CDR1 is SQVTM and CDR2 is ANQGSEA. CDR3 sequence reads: CSVAGGGYEQYF. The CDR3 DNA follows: TGCAGCGTTGCGGGGGGTGGGTACGAGCAGTACTTC.

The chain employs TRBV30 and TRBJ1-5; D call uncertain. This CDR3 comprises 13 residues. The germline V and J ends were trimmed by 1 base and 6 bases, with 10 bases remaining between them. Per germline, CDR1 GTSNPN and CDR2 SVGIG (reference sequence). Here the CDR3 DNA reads TGTGCCTGGAGTGCATACGCGGGTCAGCCCCAGCATTTT. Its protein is CAWSAYAGQPQHF. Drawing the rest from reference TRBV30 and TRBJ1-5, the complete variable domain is SQTIHQWPATLVQPVGSPLSLECTVEGTSNPNLYWYRQAAGRGLQLLFYSVGIGQISSEVPQNLSASRPQDRQFILSSKKLLLSDSGFYLCAWSAYAGQPQHFGDGTRLSIL.

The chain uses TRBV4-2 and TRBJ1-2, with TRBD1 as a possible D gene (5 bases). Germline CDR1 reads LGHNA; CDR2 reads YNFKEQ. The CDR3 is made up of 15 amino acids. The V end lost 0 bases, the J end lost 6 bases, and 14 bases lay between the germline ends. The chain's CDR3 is CASSQDLEGVDGYTF. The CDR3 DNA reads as TGTGCCAGCAGCCAAGATCTGGAAGGGGTCGATGGCTACACCTTC.

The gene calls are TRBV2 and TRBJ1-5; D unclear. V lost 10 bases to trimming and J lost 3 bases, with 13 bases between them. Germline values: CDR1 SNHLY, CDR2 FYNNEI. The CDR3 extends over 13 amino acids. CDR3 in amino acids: CAIAWETNQPQHF. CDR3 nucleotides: TGTGCCATCGCTTGGGAGACCAATCAGCCCCAGCATTTT.

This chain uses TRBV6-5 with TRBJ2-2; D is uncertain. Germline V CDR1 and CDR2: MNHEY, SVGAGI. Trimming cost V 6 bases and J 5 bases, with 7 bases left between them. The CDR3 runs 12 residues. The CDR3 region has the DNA TGTGCCAGCAGCAACCGGACCGGGGAGCTGTTTTTT. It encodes CASSNRTGELFF.

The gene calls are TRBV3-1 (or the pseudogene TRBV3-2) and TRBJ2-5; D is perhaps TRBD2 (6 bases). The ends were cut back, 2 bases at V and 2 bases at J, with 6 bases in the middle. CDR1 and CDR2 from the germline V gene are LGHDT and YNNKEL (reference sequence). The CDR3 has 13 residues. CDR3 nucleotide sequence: TGTGCCAGCAGCCAACGGGAGCAAGAGACCCAGTACTTC. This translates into CASSQREQETQYF.

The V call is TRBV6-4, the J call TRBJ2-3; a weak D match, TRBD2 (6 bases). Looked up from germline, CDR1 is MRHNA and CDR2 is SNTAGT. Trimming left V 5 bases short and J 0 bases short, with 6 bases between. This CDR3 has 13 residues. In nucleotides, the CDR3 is TGTGCCAGCAGTAGCGGGAGCACAGATACGCAGTATTTT. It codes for CASSSGSTDTQYF.

The CDR3 sequence: CSVWATTNEKLFF. For the CDR3, the DNA is TGCAGCGTTTGGGCAACAACTAATGAAAAACTGTTTTTT. V and J are TRBV29-1 and TRBJ1-4; D not resolved. V lost 5 bases, J lost 0 bases, and 7 bases lay in between. CDR3 length: 13 amino acids. Germline V gene lookup returns CDR1 SQVTM and CDR2 ANQGSEA.

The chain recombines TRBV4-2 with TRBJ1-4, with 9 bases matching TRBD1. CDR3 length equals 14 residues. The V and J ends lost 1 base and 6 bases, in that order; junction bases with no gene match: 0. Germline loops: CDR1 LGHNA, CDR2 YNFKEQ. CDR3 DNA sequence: TGTGCCAGCAGCCAAGGACAGGGGGATGAAAAACTGTTTTTT. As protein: CASSQGQGDEKLFF.

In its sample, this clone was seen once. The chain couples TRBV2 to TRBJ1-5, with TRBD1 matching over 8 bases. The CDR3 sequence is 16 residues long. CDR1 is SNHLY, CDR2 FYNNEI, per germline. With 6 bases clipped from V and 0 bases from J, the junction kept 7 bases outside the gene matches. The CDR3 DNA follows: TGTGCCAGCAGGAAGATGACAGGGGATAGCAATCAGCCCCAGCATTTT. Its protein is CASRKMTGDSNQPQHF.

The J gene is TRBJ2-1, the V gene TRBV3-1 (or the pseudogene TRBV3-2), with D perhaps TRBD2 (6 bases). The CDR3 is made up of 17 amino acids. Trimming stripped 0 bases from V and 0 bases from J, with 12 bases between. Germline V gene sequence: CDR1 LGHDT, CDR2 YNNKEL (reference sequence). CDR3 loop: CASSQDLTGSSYNEQFF. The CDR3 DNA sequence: TGTGCCAGCAGCCAAGATCTGACCGGGAGCTCCTACAATGAGCAGTTCTTC.

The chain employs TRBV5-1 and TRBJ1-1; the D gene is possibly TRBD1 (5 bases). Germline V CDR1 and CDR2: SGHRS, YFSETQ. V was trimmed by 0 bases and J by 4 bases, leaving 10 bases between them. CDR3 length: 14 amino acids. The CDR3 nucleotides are TGCGCCAGCAGCTTGGATGCAGGGATCACTGAAGCTTTCTTT. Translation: CASSLDAGITEAFF.

Written as DNA, the CDR3 is TGTGCCAGCAGCTTAGTCAGCGGGGGAATCATTTACGAGCAGTACTTC. This translates into CASSLVSGGIIYEQYF. V is TRBV7-8 and J is TRBJ2-7, with TRBD2 matching 8 bases. CDR1 is SGHVS and CDR2 is FQNEAQ in the germline V gene. The CDR3 length is 16 residues. Trimming removed 1 base from V and 4 bases from J; junction bases left unmatched: 9.

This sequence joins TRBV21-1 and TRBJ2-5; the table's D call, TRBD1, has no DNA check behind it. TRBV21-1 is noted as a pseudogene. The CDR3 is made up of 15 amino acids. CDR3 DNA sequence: TGTGCCAGCAGAGACCCACAGGGGCAGATAGAGACCCAGTACTTC. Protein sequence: CASRDPQGQIETQYF.

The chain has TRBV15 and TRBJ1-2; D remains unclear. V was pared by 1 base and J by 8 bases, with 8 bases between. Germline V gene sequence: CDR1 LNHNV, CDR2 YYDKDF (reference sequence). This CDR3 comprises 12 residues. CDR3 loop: CATSRVGEGYTF. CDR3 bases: TGTGCCACCAGCAGAGTCGGGGAAGGCTACACCTTC.

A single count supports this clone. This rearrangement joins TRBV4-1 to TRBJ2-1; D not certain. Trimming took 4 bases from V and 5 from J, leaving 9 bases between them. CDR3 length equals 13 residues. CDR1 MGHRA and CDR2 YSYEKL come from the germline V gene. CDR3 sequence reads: CASSLGGDNEQFF. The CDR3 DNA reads TGCGCCAGCAGCCTAGGCGGAGACAATGAGCAGTTCTTC.

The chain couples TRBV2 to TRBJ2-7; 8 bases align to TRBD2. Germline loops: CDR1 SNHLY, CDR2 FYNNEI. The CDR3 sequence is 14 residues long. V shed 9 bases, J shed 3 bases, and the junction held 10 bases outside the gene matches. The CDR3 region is CARASGTSNYEQYF. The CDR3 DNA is TGTGCCAGAGCCTCCGGGACTAGTAACTACGAGCAGTACTTC.

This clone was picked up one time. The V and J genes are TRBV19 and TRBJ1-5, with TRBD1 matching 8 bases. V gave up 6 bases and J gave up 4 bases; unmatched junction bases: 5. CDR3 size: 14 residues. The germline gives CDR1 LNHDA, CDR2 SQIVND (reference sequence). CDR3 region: CASRRGQDNQPQHF. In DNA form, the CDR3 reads TGTGCCAGTAGGCGGGGACAGGATAATCAGCCCCAGCATTTT.

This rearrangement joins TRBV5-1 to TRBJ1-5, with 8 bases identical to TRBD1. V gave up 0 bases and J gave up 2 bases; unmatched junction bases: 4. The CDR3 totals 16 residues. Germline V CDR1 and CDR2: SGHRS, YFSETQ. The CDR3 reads CASSLETGDGNQPQHF. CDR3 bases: TGCGCCAGCAGCTTGGAGACAGGGGACGGCAATCAGCCCCAGCATTTT.

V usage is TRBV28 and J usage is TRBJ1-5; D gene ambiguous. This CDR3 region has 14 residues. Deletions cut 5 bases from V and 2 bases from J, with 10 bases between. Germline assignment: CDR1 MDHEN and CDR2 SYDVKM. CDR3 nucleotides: TGTGCCAGCAGTCCGCAGCAGGGCAATCAGCCCCAGCATTTT. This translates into CASSPQQGNQPQHF.

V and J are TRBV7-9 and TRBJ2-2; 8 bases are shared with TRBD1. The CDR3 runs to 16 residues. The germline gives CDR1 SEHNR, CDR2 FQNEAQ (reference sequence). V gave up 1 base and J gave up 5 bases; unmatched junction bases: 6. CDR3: CASSLGSGGRTGELFF. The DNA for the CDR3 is TGTGCCAGCAGCTTAGGATCAGGGGGCAGAACCGGGGAGCTGTTTTTT.

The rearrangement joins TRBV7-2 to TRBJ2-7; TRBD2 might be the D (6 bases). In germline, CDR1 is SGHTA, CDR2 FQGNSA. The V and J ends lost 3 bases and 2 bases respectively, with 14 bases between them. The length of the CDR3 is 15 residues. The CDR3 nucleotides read TGTGCCAGCAGCTTTAACCTGGGGGGAACCTACGAGCAGTACTTC. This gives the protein CASSFNLGGTYEQYF.

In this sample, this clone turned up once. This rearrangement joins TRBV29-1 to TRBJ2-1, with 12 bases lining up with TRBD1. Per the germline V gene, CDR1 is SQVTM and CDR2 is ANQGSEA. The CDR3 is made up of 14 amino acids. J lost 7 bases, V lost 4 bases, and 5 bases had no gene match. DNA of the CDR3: TGCAGCGTTGTAGGGACAGGGGGCTTGAATGAGCAGTTCTTC. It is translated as CSVVGTGGLNEQFF.

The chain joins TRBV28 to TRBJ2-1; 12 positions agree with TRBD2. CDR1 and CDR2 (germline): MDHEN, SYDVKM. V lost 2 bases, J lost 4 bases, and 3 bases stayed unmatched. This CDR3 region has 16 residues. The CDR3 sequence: CASSLLAGGGYNEQFF. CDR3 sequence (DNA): TGTGCCAGCAGTTTACTAGCGGGGGGGGGTTACAATGAGCAGTTCTTC.

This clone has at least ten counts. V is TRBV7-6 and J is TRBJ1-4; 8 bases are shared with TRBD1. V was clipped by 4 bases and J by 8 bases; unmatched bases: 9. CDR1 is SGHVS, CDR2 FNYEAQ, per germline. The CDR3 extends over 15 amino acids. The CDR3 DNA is TGTGCCAGCAGCTCTGAAACAGGGGGTGACGAAAAACTGTTTTTT. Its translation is CASSSETGGDEKLFF.

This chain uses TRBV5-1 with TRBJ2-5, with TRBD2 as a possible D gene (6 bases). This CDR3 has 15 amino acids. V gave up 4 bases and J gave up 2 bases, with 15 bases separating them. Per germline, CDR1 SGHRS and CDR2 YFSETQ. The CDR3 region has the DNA TGCGCCAGCAGCCCGTGGTTGGGGGGACAAGAGACCCAGTACTTC. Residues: CASSPWLGGQETQYF.

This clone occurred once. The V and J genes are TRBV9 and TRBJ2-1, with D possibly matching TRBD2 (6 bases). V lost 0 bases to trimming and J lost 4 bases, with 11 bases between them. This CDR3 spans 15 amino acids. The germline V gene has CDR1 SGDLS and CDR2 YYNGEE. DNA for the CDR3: TGTGCCAGCAGCGTAGCTGGGACTGATTACAATGAGCAGTTCTTC. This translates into CASSVAGTDYNEQFF.

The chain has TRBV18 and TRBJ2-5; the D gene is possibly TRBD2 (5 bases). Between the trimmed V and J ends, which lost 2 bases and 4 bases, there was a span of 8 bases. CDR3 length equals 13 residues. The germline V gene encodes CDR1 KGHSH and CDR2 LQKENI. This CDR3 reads CASSPRAGETQYF. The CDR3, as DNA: TGTGCCAGCTCACCAAGGGCGGGAGAGACCCAGTACTTC.